This is a list of T cell receptor beta chains from one sample in a study of identical twins. TCRdb re-derived calls from the 5' RACE reads in MiXCR, one entry per CDR3 protein. The data contain just under 650,000 distinct CDR3 sequences, around 7.5% of them singletons. The data also belong to a second study, concerning yellow fever vaccine responses in identical twins.

Sequences were obtained from PBMCs. All receptors come from a woman under 30 in good health. CDR3s include the opening cysteine and the closing phenylalanine or tryptophan. The order of the fields is clone size, V gene, J gene, D gene, CDR3 protein. A D gene is named only where the DNA matches it firmly. Only part of the rows carry a size: once, few, many, or a class if the clone is expanded.

-,TRBV7-2,TRBJ1-5,TRBD1,CASSGGQGRGQPQHF
few,TRBV7-9,TRBJ1-2,-,CASSLVALGGYTF
few,TRBV25-1,TRBJ2-1,-,CASARNNDNEQFF
many,TRBV10-3,TRBJ2-1,-,CAISERTTNEQFF
-,TRBV12-3/TRBV12-4,TRBJ2-7,TRBD2,CASSFGGRIYEQYF
many,TRBV7-9,TRBJ1-2,-,CASIRSGDSYGYTF
-,TRBV12-5,TRBJ2-1,TRBD2,CASEAGGPYEQFF
-,TRBV7-8,TRBJ2-3,TRBD1,CASSFPGGRDTQYF
-,TRBV4-1,TRBJ2-1,-,CASSQDSGWKQFF
few,TRBV29-1,TRBJ1-1,TRBD1,CSVRQGAEAFF
-,TRBV5-1,TRBJ2-1,TRBD2,CASSATQLAGGEQFF
few,TRBV5-1,TRBJ2-1,-,CASWGNNEQFF
-,TRBV29-1,TRBJ2-7,TRBD2,CSVESTSGYEQYF
many,TRBV2,TRBJ1-1,-,CASSKFQGDTEAFF
few,TRBV6-2/TRBV6-3,TRBJ2-5,-,CASSYVGGAETQYF
-,TRBV5-1,TRBJ2-5,-,CASSSRLGGTTETQYF
-,TRBV20-1,TRBJ1-1,-,CSARGYRELLNTEAFF
-,TRBV6-1,TRBJ1-2,TRBD1,CASSEASGGTATLNYGYTF
many,TRBV28,TRBJ1-2,-,CASTLGFGYGYTF
-,TRBV3-1,TRBJ1-1,-,CASSHRQVMNTEAFF
-,TRBV5-1,TRBJ2-6,-,CASSLEGTRASGANVLTF
few,TRBV9,TRBJ2-3,TRBD2,CASSIRLAVDTQYF
few,TRBV28,TRBJ2-5,-,CASSLIGSSVPQETQYF
-,TRBV12-3/TRBV12-4,TRBJ1-1,-,CASSIMVTEAFF
many,TRBV12-3/TRBV12-4,TRBJ2-3,-,CASSLIGDTDTQYF
-,TRBV20-1,TRBJ2-1,-,CSARDGLYNEQFF
few,TRBV6-5,TRBJ2-4,TRBD2,CASSYSRTSRENIQYF
-,TRBV11-3,TRBJ2-2,TRBD1,CASSPDRDGAGELFF
many,TRBV11-2,TRBJ1-2,-,CASSPGDYGYTF
few,TRBV5-1,TRBJ2-5,-,CASSFRDPKDGTQYF
many,TRBV5-1,TRBJ2-2,-,CASADLAYTGELFF
few,TRBV9,TRBJ2-1,TRBD2,CASSVGEGLAGVVEQFF
many,TRBV5-5,TRBJ1-1,-,CASSLPGDTEAFF
-,TRBV10-3,TRBJ1-2,-,CAIRTPSGGYTF
many,TRBV5-1,TRBJ2-1,-,CASSLSGNNPNEQFF
-,TRBV5-1,TRBJ2-5,-,CASSPGGTEETQYF
few,TRBV5-1,TRBJ1-1,TRBD1,CASSFAGQQNTEAFF
-,TRBV4-2,TRBJ2-5,-,CASSQGGVGKETQYF
few,TRBV3-1,TRBJ2-1,-,CASSQDSGFGINEQFF
few,TRBV7-9,TRBJ2-5,TRBD1,CASSPDRVQTQYF
few,TRBV5-1,TRBJ2-1,-,CASSLERRGSYNEQFF
few,TRBV12-3/TRBV12-4,TRBJ2-1,TRBD2,CASSLGDGAGGGNEQFF
few,TRBV6-1,TRBJ1-6,TRBD1,CASREPTGLNSPLHF
-,TRBV12-3/TRBV12-4,TRBJ2-2,-,CASSSGLMNTGELFF
-,TRBV11-2,TRBJ2-1,TRBD1,CASSRQGQGSYNEQFF
few,TRBV5-1,TRBJ1-2,-,CASSLSSGTYGYTF
many,TRBV6-2/TRBV6-3,TRBJ1-1,-,CASLVGTEAFF
few,TRBV11-1,TRBJ1-5,TRBD1,CASSLGRTGEDSNQPQHF
-,TRBV2,TRBJ2-6,TRBD1,CASSYRGATSGANVLTF
few,TRBV19,TRBJ2-3,TRBD1,CASSRDRGSTDTQYF
few,TRBV21-1,TRBJ2-3,-,CASSKDPGQGPYTQYF
-,TRBV19,TRBJ2-3,TRBD2,CASSGGGGSTVSDTQYF
few,TRBV5-6,TRBJ2-3,TRBD1,CASSLWGHGQAASTDTQYF
few,TRBV4-1,TRBJ1-1,-,CASSQVGSDTEAFF
-,TRBV5-5,TRBJ2-1,TRBD1,CASSSPTGGMNEQFF
many,TRBV11-2,TRBJ2-1,-,CASSLRTPEWNYNEQFF
-,TRBV7-9,TRBJ2-7,-,CASSFHPIYEQYF
many,TRBV12-3/TRBV12-4,TRBJ2-5,-,CASSPLGVGAETQYF
few,TRBV29-1,TRBJ2-3,TRBD2,CSVVRTSGGGDTQYF
-,TRBV7-8,TRBJ2-3,TRBD2,CASSFRLKTSGGPTGDTQYF